Reported below is one TCR beta chain. The antigen remains undetermined. The data originate from a study of cytomegalovirus exposure and HLA in healthy donors. Study results and limitations: The authors later linked a missense DCLRE1C variant to TCR beta V- and J-gene trimming. Most TCR sequences were rare, but some public TCRs occurred in many donors. HLA alleles showed associations with 15,000 to 20,000 TCR beta sequences in a later analysis, at a 0.05 false discovery rate.

The PCR made use of 60 Vbeta and 13 Jbeta primers. TCRdb's copy holds only in-frame clones and misses some; the assay was immunoSEQ multiplex PCR. The sample has around 90,000 clones; about four fifths are singletons. Every donor was a healthy person donating bone marrow. V was clipped by 0 bases and J by 3 bases; unmatched bases: 4. Germline loops: CDR1 MNHEY, CDR2 SVGAGI. The CDR3 totals 16 residues. The V and J genes are TRBV6-5 and TRBJ2-7; TRBD2 matches at 11 bases. This clonotype was sampled from a human donor in good health. Material for sequencing was PBMCs. The CDR3 is CASSYSGTSGNYEQYF. In DNA, the CDR3 is TGTGCCAGCAGTTACTCGGGGACTAGCGGCAACTACGAGCAGTACTTC.